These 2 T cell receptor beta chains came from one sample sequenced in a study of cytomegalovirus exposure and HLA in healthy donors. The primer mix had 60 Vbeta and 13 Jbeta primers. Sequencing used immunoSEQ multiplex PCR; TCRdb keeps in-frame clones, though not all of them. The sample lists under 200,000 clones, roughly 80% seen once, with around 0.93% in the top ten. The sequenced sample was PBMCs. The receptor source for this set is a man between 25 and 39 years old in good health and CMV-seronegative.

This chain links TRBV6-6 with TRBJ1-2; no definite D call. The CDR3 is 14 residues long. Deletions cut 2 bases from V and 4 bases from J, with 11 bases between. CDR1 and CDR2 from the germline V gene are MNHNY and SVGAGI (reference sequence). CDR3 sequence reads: CASSYEAEGYGYTF. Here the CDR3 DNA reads TGTGCCAGCAGTTACGAAGCAGAGGGCTATGGCTACACCTTC.

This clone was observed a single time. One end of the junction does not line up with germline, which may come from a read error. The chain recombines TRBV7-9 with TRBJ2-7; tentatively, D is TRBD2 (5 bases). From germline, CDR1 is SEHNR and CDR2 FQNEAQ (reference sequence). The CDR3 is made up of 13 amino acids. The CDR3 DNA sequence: TGTTCCAGCAGCAAACGGGAAGCCTACGAGCAGTACTTC. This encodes CSSSKREAYEQYF.